These 25 T cell receptor beta chains share one sample of origin, sequenced in a study of T cell responses to AZD1222 COVID-19 vaccine. Repertoires were generated with immunoSEQ multiplex PCR, while TCRdb's copy carries only in-frame clones and drops some. The sample holds more than 150,000 clones; approximately 90% are singletons and the top ten take around 1.5%. Sequenced here: peripheral blood, sampled on day 0 of AZD1222 vaccination. Source of these receptors: an adult in good health.

The V call is TRBV7-2, the J call TRBJ2-3, with 14 nucleotides matching TRBD2. Germline V CDR1 and CDR2: SGHTA, FQGNSA. Losses at the gene ends were 5 bases for V and 7 bases for J; bases not matched to a gene: 5. There are 15 residues in the CDR3. CDR3 region: CASSPGTSGGNTQYF. The DNA for the CDR3 is TGTGCCAGCAGCCCCGGGACTAGCGGGGGAAATACGCAGTATTTT.

The chain links TRBV11-3 to TRBJ1-3; D is uncertain. Per the germline V gene, CDR1 is SGHNT and CDR2 is YENEEA. V was shortened by 5 bases and J by 7 bases, with 3 bases between the two germline ends. The CDR3 is 10 amino acids. CDR3 region: CASSGNTIYF. DNA for the CDR3: TGTGCCAGCAGCGGCAACACCATATATTTT.

The rearrangement uses TRBV5-1 and TRBJ2-3; the D is unclear. This CDR3 contains 13 residues. The germline V gene has CDR1 SGHRS and CDR2 YFSETQ. Trimming pared 0 bases from V and 2 bases from J, leaving 4 bases between. In DNA, the CDR3 is TGCGCCAGCAGCTTGGGCGACACAGATACGCAGTATTTT. This sequence encodes CASSLGDTDTQYF.

This sequence joins TRBV19 and TRBJ2-2; the match to TRBD1 covers 8 bases. The CDR3 contains 17 residues. With V trimmed by 1 base and J by 1 base, 5 bases remained unmatched. Per germline, CDR1 LNHDA and CDR2 SQIVND (reference sequence). The CDR3 protein is CASSIVGDRGNTGELFF. The CDR3 bases are TGTGCCAGTAGTATAGTTGGAGACAGGGGGAACACCGGGGAGCTGTTTTTT.

This chain connects TRBV2 to TRBJ2-1; 11 nucleotides match TRBD1. This CDR3 region has 16 residues. The V gene end was trimmed by 6 bases and the J gene end by 8 bases; junction bases not matched to a gene: 12. Germline V gene data show CDR1 as SNHLY and CDR2 as FYNNEI. CDR3 sequence (DNA): TGTGCCAGCAGAGGGGTCAGGACAGGGGGCCCGGATGAGCAGTTCTTC. It yields the protein CASRGVRTGGPDEQFF.

This chain connects TRBV5-1 to TRBJ2-2; maybe TRBD1 (6 bases). CDR1 is SGHRS, CDR2 YFSETQ, per germline. The CDR3 is made up of 18 amino acids. With 0 bases removed from V and 6 bases from J, the gap between germline ends came to 21 bases. DNA for the CDR3: TGCGCCAGCAGCTTGGAGGCAGGGGCCATTTCTGAGTCCGGGGAGCTGTTTTTT. Its protein product is CASSLEAGAISESGELFF.

About this clone: An end of the junction differs from the germline gene, which may be a read error. The rearrangement joins TRBV7-7 to TRBJ1-4; unclear D gene. The CDR3 covers 16 residues. The germline V gene encodes CDR1 SSHAT and CDR2 FNYEAQ (reference sequence). The CDR3 region is CASSFGSGVPNEKLFF. DNA for the CDR3: TGTGCTAGCAGCTTCGGGTCCGGAGTCCCTAATGAAAAACTGTTTTTT.

The chain couples TRBV19 to TRBJ1-1; D unclear. This CDR3 comprises 12 residues. V dropped 10 bases and J dropped 1 base, with 10 bases sitting between them. Germline loops: CDR1 LNHDA, CDR2 SQIVND (reference sequence). The CDR3 loop is CATIRENTEAFF. DNA of the CDR3: TGTGCCACAATTAGGGAGAACACTGAAGCTTTCTTT.

The chain joins TRBV28 to TRBJ1-4; 9 positions match TRBD1. The V segment lost 8 bases and the J segment 6 bases; nucleotides outside the gene matches: 7. The CDR3 length is 14 residues. Germline CDR1 and CDR2: MDHEN and SYDVKM. In nucleotides, the CDR3 is TGTGCCAGCGGTCCGGGACAGGGAGATGAAAAACTGTTTTTT. Translated, it gives CASGPGQGDEKLFF.

The rearrangement links TRBV28 to TRBJ1-2; 7 bases line up with TRBD1. The germline gives CDR1 MDHEN, CDR2 SYDVKM. The CDR3 runs to 14 residues. The junction had 14 bases not matched to a gene; V was cut back by 8 bases and J by 8 bases. The CDR3 here is CASGGRGRSVGYTF. The CDR3 nucleotides are TGTGCCAGCGGGGGGAGGGGGCGCAGCGTCGGCTACACCTTC.

The chain joins TRBV6-4 to TRBJ1-2; the D gene is possibly TRBD1 (5 bases). Germline values: CDR1 MRHNA, CDR2 SNTAGT. CDR3 length equals 15 residues. Between the trimmed V and J ends, which lost 2 bases and 7 bases, there was a span of 17 bases. CDR3 DNA: TGTGCCAGCAGTGACAAACCCCGGGGGGTGGGTGGCTACACCTTC. This codes for CASSDKPRGVGGYTF.

V usage is TRBV12-3 or TRBV12-4 and J usage is TRBJ1-2; tentative D call: TRBD1 (5 bases). The CDR3 covers 12 residues. V shed 6 bases and J shed 7 bases, with 12 bases lying between them. The CDR3 loop is CASSHTGRGYTF. The CDR3 coding sequence is TGTGCCAGCAGCCACACGGGGCGTGGCTACACCTTC.

With respect to this clone: The sample holds other DNA sequences that translate to the same CDR3. The chain has TRBV5-1 and TRBJ1-1, with 7 bases identical to TRBD1. CDR3 length: 13 amino acids. Germline CDR1 SGHRS, CDR2 YFSETQ. Trimming took 1 base from V and 3 from J; bases not matched to a gene: 0. DNA of the CDR3: TGCGCCAGCAGCTTGCAGGGGGACACTGAAGCTTTCTTT. It yields the protein CASSLQGDTEAFF.

The chain has TRBV27 and TRBJ1-2, with 8 nucleotides matching TRBD1. J lost 4 bases, V lost 5 bases, and 12 bases had no gene match. Germline V lookup: CDR1 MNHEY, CDR2 SMNVEV (reference sequence). This CDR3 is 16 amino acids long. CDR3 DNA: TGTGCCAGCAGTCCCGGAACAGGGGGAAAGTCCTATGGCTACACCTTC. Protein sequence: CASSPGTGGKSYGYTF.

The sample holds a few counts of this clone. This rearrangement joins TRBV3-1 (or the pseudogene TRBV3-2) to TRBJ2-7; tentative D call: TRBD2 (6 bases). The CDR3 runs 11 residues. V shed 3 bases and J shed 6 bases, with 6 bases lying between them. The V gene's germline CDR1 is LGHDT and CDR2 YNNKEL (reference sequence). This CDR3 reads CASSQGGEQYF. For the CDR3, the DNA is TGTGCCAGCAGCCAGGGGGGCGAGCAGTACTTC.

The chain has TRBV5-5 and TRBJ1-3; D call uncertain. The V gene lost 2 bases and the J gene lost 3 bases, with 15 bases spanning the gap. CDR1 and CDR2 (germline): SGHKS, YYEKEE (reference sequence). The CDR3 loop spans 16 amino acids. CDR3 sequence (DNA): TGTGCCAGCAGCTTAGGTCTTATGGCTGATGGAAACACCATATATTTT. Translation gives CASSLGLMADGNTIYF.

The V and J genes are TRBV4-2 and TRBJ2-1; 16 bases align to TRBD2. V gave up 0 bases and J gave up 8 bases; unmatched junction bases: 4. The CDR3 consists of 17 residues. CDR1 is LGHNA and CDR2 is YNFKEQ in the germline V gene. Here the CDR3 reads CASSQEGTSGGADEQFF. Here the CDR3 DNA reads TGTGCCAGCAGCCAAGAAGGGACTAGCGGGGGGGCCGATGAGCAGTTCTTC.

V gene TRBV7-2 combines with J gene TRBJ1-1; D is uncertain. There are 15 residues in the CDR3. Germline CDR1 SGHTA, CDR2 FQGNSA. The ends were cut back, 2 bases at V and 4 bases at J, with 14 bases in the middle. CDR3 protein: CASSLLAVRVTEAFF. CDR3 bases: TGTGCCAGCAGCTTATTAGCGGTACGGGTCACTGAAGCTTTCTTT.

The rearrangement links TRBV7-9 to TRBJ1-1; 9 positions match TRBD1. Trimming cost V 5 bases and J 0 bases; bases outside gene matches: 7. This CDR3 contains 16 residues. Germline V gene data show CDR1 as SEHNR and CDR2 as FQNEAQ (reference sequence). The CDR3 nucleotides read TGTGCCAGCAGCCCCGGACAGGGGTTAATGAACACTGAAGCTTTCTTT. Residues: CASSPGQGLMNTEAFF.

This rearrangement joins TRBV3-1 (or the pseudogene TRBV3-2) to TRBJ1-1; D possibly corresponds to TRBD1 (5 bases). The CDR3 runs to 14 residues. Trimming removed 0 bases at V and 1 base at J, with 6 bases between. Looked up from germline, CDR1 is LGHDT and CDR2 is YNNKEL (reference sequence). CDR3 residues: CASSQDRANTEAFF. CDR3 DNA sequence: TGTGCCAGCAGCCAAGACAGGGCGAACACTGAAGCTTTCTTT.

The chain joins TRBV7-3 to TRBJ1-1; D unclear. CDR3 length: 14 amino acids. The germline V gene encodes CDR1 SGHTA and CDR2 FQGTGA. V dropped 3 bases and J dropped 11 bases, with 19 bases sitting between them. The CDR3 reads CASSFPGPWGGAFF. As DNA, the CDR3 is TGTGCCAGCAGCTTCCCCGGGCCCTGGGGTGGGGCTTTCTTT.

This chain connects TRBV28 to TRBJ1-2, with TRBD1 matching over 9 bases. The CDR3 covers 14 residues. The V and J ends lost 4 bases and 6 bases, in that order; junction bases with no gene match: 6. Per germline, CDR1 MDHEN and CDR2 SYDVKM. The CDR3 sequence is CASSYRGRFNGYTF. CDR3 nucleotide sequence: TGTGCCAGCAGTTACAGGGGGCGATTCAATGGCTACACCTTC.

This clone was recorded once. This chain connects TRBV2 to TRBJ1-2; D ambiguous. Per the germline V gene, CDR1 is SNHLY and CDR2 is FYNNEI. V dropped 7 bases and J dropped 0 bases, with 15 bases sitting between them. This CDR3 comprises 15 residues. Written as DNA, the CDR3 is TGTGCCAGCACGCGGGAACGGCGCTCTAACTATGGCTACACCTTC. Translation: CASTRERRSNYGYTF.

The chain recombines TRBV20-1 with TRBJ1-1; the match to TRBD1 covers 7 bases. The CDR3 is 11 amino acids. V was clipped by 8 bases and J by 11 bases; unmatched bases: 11. CDR1 and CDR2 from the germline V gene are DFQATT and SNEGSKA (reference sequence). As DNA, the CDR3 is TGCAGTTACACAGGGGAGTTAAGGGCTTTCTTT. Translating it yields CSYTGELRAFF.

The CDR3 region has the DNA TGTGCCAGCAGCACGGGACAGGGTAGGAACACCATATATTTT. This translates into CASSTGQGRNTIYF. The chain links TRBV5-4 to TRBJ1-3, with 9 bases that match TRBD1. Germline assignment: CDR1 SGHNT and CDR2 YYREEE (reference sequence). Trimming took 4 bases from V and 7 from J; bases not matched to a gene: 6. CDR3 length: 14 amino acids.